Detailed here is one T cell receptor beta chain. The antigen remains undetermined. The data derive from a study of OX40 agonist ivuxolimab in advanced cancers. Study as a whole: Treatment of patients was with ivuxolimab, an agonistic anti-OX40 (CD134) antibody.

Study-level results: At 0.1 to 3.0 mg/kg, clonal expansion of CD4+ and CD8+ blood T cells had occurred by week 6. CD4+ T cells averaged fewer expanded clones than CD8+ T cells.

Clones were sequenced by immunoSEQ multiplex PCR, and TCRdb holds only the in-frame ones, with some missing. The table records 60,000 to 100,000 clones, 92% of them present only once. Autoimmune disease history or systemic immunosuppression meant exclusion. Germline values: CDR1 LNHNV, CDR2 YYDKDF (reference sequence). V dropped 5 bases and J dropped 4 bases, with 8 bases sitting between them. The CDR3 totals 12 residues. The clonotype was recovered from an adult with an advanced solid tumor such as melanoma, head and neck, liver or kidney cancer. The chain employs TRBV15 and TRBJ2-5; no reliable D call. Source: CD4+ or CD8+ T cells sorted from blood, taken in a trial of the OX40 agonist ivuxolimab. The CDR3 DNA is TGTGCCACCAGCGTGGTTGGAGAGACCCAGTACTTC. Encoded protein: CATSVVGETQYF. Full variable domain (remainder filled in from reference TRBV15 and TRBJ2-5): DAMVIQNPRYQVTQFGKPVTLSCSQTLNHNVMYWYQQKSSQAPKLLFHYYDKDFNNEADTPDNFQSRRPNTSFCFLDIRSPGLGDTAMYLCATSVVGETQYFGPGTRLLVL.